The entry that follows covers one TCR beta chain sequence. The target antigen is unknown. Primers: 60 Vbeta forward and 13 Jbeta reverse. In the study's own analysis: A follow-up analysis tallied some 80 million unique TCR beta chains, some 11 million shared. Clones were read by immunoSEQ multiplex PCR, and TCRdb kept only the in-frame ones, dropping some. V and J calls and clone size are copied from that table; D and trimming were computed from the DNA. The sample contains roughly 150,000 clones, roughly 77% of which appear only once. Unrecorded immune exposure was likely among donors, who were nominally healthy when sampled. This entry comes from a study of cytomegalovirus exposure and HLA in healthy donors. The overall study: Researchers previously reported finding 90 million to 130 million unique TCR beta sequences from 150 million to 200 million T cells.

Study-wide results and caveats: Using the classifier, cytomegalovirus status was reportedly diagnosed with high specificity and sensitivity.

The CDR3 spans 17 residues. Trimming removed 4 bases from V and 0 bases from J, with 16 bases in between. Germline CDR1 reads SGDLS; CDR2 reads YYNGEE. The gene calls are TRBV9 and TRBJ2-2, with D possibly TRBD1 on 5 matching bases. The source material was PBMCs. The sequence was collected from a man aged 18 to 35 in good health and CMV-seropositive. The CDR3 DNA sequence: TGTGCCAGCAGCCCACTTGGGGCCAGGGCGAACACCGGGGAGCTGTTTTTT. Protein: CASSPLGARANTGELFF.